This T cell receptor beta chain was obtained from a study of OX40 agonist ivuxolimab in advanced cancers. Repertoires were generated with immunoSEQ multiplex PCR, while TCRdb's copy carries only in-frame clones and drops some. The sample includes around 35,000 clones, approximately 78% of them seen just once. CDR3 size: 15 residues. The germline V gene has CDR1 LNHDA and CDR2 SQIVND (reference sequence). V shed 2 bases and J shed 6 bases, with 14 bases lying between them. The source material was CD4+ or CD8+ T cells sorted from blood, sampled in a trial of the OX40 agonist ivuxolimab. The gene calls are TRBV19 and TRBJ2-1, with a possible D match to TRBD2 (6 bases). This TCR was sampled from an adult with an advanced solid tumor such as melanoma, head and neck, liver or kidney cancer. CDR3 coding DNA: TGTGCCAGTAGTATATTTACCCGGGGGAGCAATGAGCAGTTCTTC. Translating it yields CASSIFTRGSNEQFF.